The entry below gives a single T cell receptor (beta chain) sequence along with its context. This sample stems from a study of blood T cell repertoires in COVID-19. How the authors handled the data: Reference gene primers were amplified, and this amplification served to estimate nucleated cell counts. Here immunoSEQ multiplex PCR was the method, and the copy in TCRdb shows in-frame clones only, minus some. The V and J calls and the clone size are those of that table, but D and trimming were determined from the DNA. The top ten clones hold 7.5% to 9.5% of a sample with over 35,000 clones, roughly 88% of them seen once. V lost 5 bases and J 7 bases, leaving 15 bases between the germline ends. Germline V CDR1 and CDR2: MNHEY, SMNVEV (reference sequence). This CDR3 is 15 amino acids long.

The chain has TRBV27 and TRBJ1-6, with TRBD1 as a possible D gene (5 bases). The clonotype originates from a man in his sixties with active COVID-19. Sequenced material: peripheral blood. CDR3 nucleotide sequence: TGTGCCAGCAGTCCCAACAGGATCTCAAATTCACCCCTCCACTTT. The encoded protein is CASSPNRISNSPLHF.